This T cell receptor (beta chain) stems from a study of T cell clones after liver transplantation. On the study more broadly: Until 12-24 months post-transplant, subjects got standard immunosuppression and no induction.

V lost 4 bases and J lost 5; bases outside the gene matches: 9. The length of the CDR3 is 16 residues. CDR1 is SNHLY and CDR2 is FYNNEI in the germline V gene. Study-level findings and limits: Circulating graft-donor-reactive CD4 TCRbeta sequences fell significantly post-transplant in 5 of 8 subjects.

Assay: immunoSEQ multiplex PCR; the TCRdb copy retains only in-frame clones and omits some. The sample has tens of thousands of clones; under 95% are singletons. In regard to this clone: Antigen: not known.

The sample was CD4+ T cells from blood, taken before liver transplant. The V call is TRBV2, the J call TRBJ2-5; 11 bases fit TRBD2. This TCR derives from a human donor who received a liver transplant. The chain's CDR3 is CASSVGLAGGGETQYF. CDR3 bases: TGTGCCAGCAGTGTGGGGCTAGCGGGAGGAGGTGAGACCCAGTACTTC. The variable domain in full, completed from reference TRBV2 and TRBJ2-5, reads EPEVTQTPSHQVTQMGQEVILRCVPISNHLYFYWYRQILGQKVEFLVSFYNNEISEKSEIFDDQFSVERPDGSNFTLKIRSTKLEDSAMYFCASSVGLAGGGETQYFGPGTRLLVL.